This T cell receptor (beta chain) was captured by sequencing in a study of blood T cell repertoires in COVID-19. At the level of the study: Collection of acute and convalescent COVID-19 samples took place in the United States, Italy and Spain. Sample material is recorded as cDNA or gDNA derived from T cells, B-cell-depleted T cells, or PBMCs.

Methods used by the authors: Reference gene primer amplification in the assay estimated nucleated cell counts. TCRdb keeps only in-frame clones here, not all; method: immunoSEQ multiplex PCR. Clone size and V and J calls were adopted from that table, with D and trimming inferred from the DNA. The table shows roughly 200,000 clones, with 87% occurring only once. V was pared by 5 bases and J by 4 bases, with 11 bases of the junction left unmatched. Germline V gene data show CDR1 as LNHDA and CDR2 as SQIVND (reference sequence). The CDR3 contains 17 residues. Sequenced: peripheral blood. This chain uses TRBV19 with TRBJ2-1; the match to TRBD2 covers 10 bases. The clonotype comes from a woman between 18 and 29 years old who had recovered from COVID-19. CDR3 nucleotide sequence: TGTGCCAGTAGTCTTACACCCCCGGGACTAGCGTACAATGAGCAGTTCTTC. Translating it yields CASSLTPPGLAYNEQFF.